The 13 T cell receptor beta chains given below trace back to one sample, sequenced in a study of blood T cell repertoires in COVID-19. The assay was immunoSEQ multiplex PCR, and TCRdb's table has in-frame clones only and misses some. The sample shows under 250,000 clones, approximately 87% of them seen only once. The source material was peripheral blood. The source of these receptors is a man aged 60-69 years with acute or convalescent COVID-19.

The rearrangement links TRBV12-3 or TRBV12-4 to TRBJ1-1; 7 nucleotides align to TRBD1. The V segment lost 5 bases and the J segment 12 bases; nucleotides outside the gene matches: 6. This CDR3 is 11 amino acids long. CDR3 coding DNA: TGTGCCAGCAGTCCCGGACAGGCCCCTTTCTTT. Its translation: CASSPGQAPFF.

The V and J genes are TRBV11-1 and TRBJ2-2; TRBD1 matches 8 bases. CDR3 length: 14 residues. The germline V gene encodes CDR1 SGHAT and CDR2 FQDESV (reference sequence). The trim removed 2 bases at V and 4 bases at J, leaving 0 bases unmatched. The CDR3 sequence is CASSLQGATGELFF. CDR3 nucleotides: TGTGCCAGCAGCTTACAGGGGGCCACCGGGGAGCTGTTTTTT.

This clone has just a few counts. The chain is built from TRBV28 and TRBJ2-7; 9 positions agree with TRBD2. The CDR3 is made up of 15 amino acids. The V segment lost 4 bases and the J segment 2 bases; nucleotides outside the gene matches: 6. CDR1 is MDHEN, CDR2 SYDVKM, per germline. This CDR3 is CASSSLAGSTYEQYF. Here the CDR3 DNA reads TGTGCCAGCAGTTCCCTAGCGGGATCTACCTACGAGCAGTACTTC.

In this sample, this clone turned up once. The CDR3 DNA is TGTGCCAGCAGTGAAGCGAGGGCTAGCGGGATCTACGAGCAGTACTTC. This gives the protein CASSEARASGIYEQYF. The chain is built from TRBV6-1 and TRBJ2-7, with 9 bases that match TRBD2. The J segment lost 3 bases and the V segment lost 0 bases, leaving 6 bases of the junction unmatched. The germline V gene has CDR1 MNHNS and CDR2 SASEGT. The CDR3 totals 16 residues.

A few counts support this clone. The chain employs TRBV28 and TRBJ1-2, with D possibly TRBD1 on 5 matching bases. The V gene lost 6 bases and the J gene lost 2 bases, with 16 bases spanning the gap. Germline loops: CDR1 MDHEN, CDR2 SYDVKM. The CDR3 loop spans 15 amino acids. CDR3 bases: TGTGCCAGCAGGCAAAACCGGGGGGGAAACTATGGCTACACCTTC. This codes for CASRQNRGGNYGYTF.

CDR3: CASSVGEGRIKQYF. The CDR3, as DNA: TGTGCCAGCAGCGTAGGAGAGGGCCGTATAAAGCAGTATTTT. The chain couples TRBV9 to TRBJ2-3; weak D call: TRBD2 (5 bases). CDR3 length: 14 amino acids. Trimming stripped 0 bases from V and 11 bases from J, with 16 bases between. Germline V gene lookup returns CDR1 SGDLS and CDR2 YYNGEE.

The V and J genes are TRBV5-1 and TRBJ2-1, with 7 bases aligning to TRBD2. The CDR3 length is 17 residues. In germline, CDR1 is SGHRS, CDR2 YFSETQ. The V gene end was trimmed by 6 bases and the J gene end by 0 bases; junction bases not matched to a gene: 12. In DNA form, the CDR3 reads TGCGCCAGCACCCGGGCTAGCGGCGTGAGCTCCTACAATGAGCAGTTCTTC. Translated, it gives CASTRASGVSSYNEQFF.

This clone was counted only a few times. The V call is TRBV28, the J call TRBJ2-7; 12 bases match TRBD1. In germline, CDR1 is MDHEN, CDR2 SYDVKM. CDR3 size: 15 residues. The V and J ends lost 5 bases and 5 bases, in that order; junction bases with no gene match: 7. The CDR3 region is CASSIPGQGANEQYF. CDR3 DNA: TGTGCCAGCAGTATACCGGGACAGGGGGCTAACGAGCAGTACTTC.

The chain joins TRBV7-9 to TRBJ1-4; D gene unclear. The CDR3 contains 14 residues. From germline, CDR1 is SEHNR and CDR2 FQNEAQ (reference sequence). V was shortened by 6 bases and J by 0 bases, with 8 bases between the two germline ends. CDR3 in DNA: TGTGCCAGCAGTCCAACTTCAACTAATGAAAAACTGTTTTTT. Translation gives CASSPTSTNEKLFF. The whole variable domain, filled in from reference TRBV7-9 and TRBJ1-4, reads DTGVSQNPRHKITKRGQNVTFRCDPISEHNRLYWYRQTLGQGPEFLTYFQNEAQLEKSRLLSDRFSAERPKGSFSTLEIQRTEQGDSAMYLCASSPTSTNEKLFFGSGTQLSVL.

The J gene is TRBJ1-2, the V gene TRBV28; D unclear. Trimming cost V 5 bases and J 6 bases, with 13 bases left between them. Per germline, CDR1 MDHEN and CDR2 SYDVKM. This CDR3 spans 13 amino acids. The CDR3 coding sequence is TGTGCCAGCAGTGCAGTGAATGTGGATGGCTACACCTTC. It is translated as CASSAVNVDGYTF.

The J gene is TRBJ2-2, the V gene TRBV11-2; 7 bases align to TRBD1. CDR1 SGHAT and CDR2 FQNNGV come from the germline V gene. This CDR3 has 15 residues. V was pared by 7 bases and J by 0 bases, with 5 bases of the junction left unmatched. The CDR3 bases are TGTGCCAGCACCACGGACAGGTCGAACACCGGGGAGCTGTTTTTT. It is translated as CASTTDRSNTGELFF.

This clone was found once. This chain joins TRBV15 and TRBJ2-7, with D uncertain. Germline V gene sequence: CDR1 LNHNV, CDR2 YYDKDF (reference sequence). Trimming shortened V by 5 bases and J by 0 bases, and 11 bases separated the two germline ends. The CDR3 is 14 amino acids. CDR3 loop: CATSVLRSSYEQYF. CDR3 bases: TGTGCCACCAGCGTGCTTAGGAGCTCCTACGAGCAGTACTTC. The whole variable domain, remainder taken from reference TRBV15 and TRBJ2-7, is DAMVIQNPRYQVTQFGKPVTLSCSQTLNHNVMYWYQQKSSQAPKLLFHYYDKDFNNEADTPDNFQSRRPNTSFCFLDIRSPGLGDTAMYLCATSVLRSSYEQYFGPGTRLTVT.

The J gene is TRBJ1-5, the V gene TRBV15; possibly TRBD1 for D (5 bases). V was pared by 3 bases and J by 2 bases, with 11 bases between. CDR1 is LNHNV, CDR2 YYDKDF, per germline (reference sequence). The CDR3 has 15 residues. The chain's CDR3 is CATSRPGWGNQPQHF. The CDR3 bases are TGTGCCACCAGCAGGCCAGGGTGGGGCAATCAGCCCCAGCATTTT.